This entry is about one T cell receptor (beta chain). The antigen is unknown. The sample belongs to a study of shared clonotypes between healthy human individuals. Findings of the study overall: Sequencing depth was a factor that was expected to affect clonotype sharing among donors.

Trimming cost V 0 bases and J 3 bases; bases outside gene matches: 3. Germline CDR1 is LGHNA and CDR2 is YSLEER. The CDR3 spans 15 residues. Generated by immunoSEQ multiplex PCR, the TCRdb table keeps only in-frame clones and is missing some. The repertoire holds about 990,000 clones, with around 78% as singletons. The source is a man younger than 35 in good health. Some clones in this sample may be carry-over from other donors' samples. V and J are TRBV4-3 and TRBJ2-7; 9 bases agree with TRBD1. Sequencing used memory CD4+ T cells from PBMCs. Stated subset: CD45RA-negative fraction. In DNA, the CDR3 is TGCGCCAGCAGCCAAGATGGGACAGGGTACTACGAGCAGTACTTC. Its translation is CASSQDGTGYYEQYF.